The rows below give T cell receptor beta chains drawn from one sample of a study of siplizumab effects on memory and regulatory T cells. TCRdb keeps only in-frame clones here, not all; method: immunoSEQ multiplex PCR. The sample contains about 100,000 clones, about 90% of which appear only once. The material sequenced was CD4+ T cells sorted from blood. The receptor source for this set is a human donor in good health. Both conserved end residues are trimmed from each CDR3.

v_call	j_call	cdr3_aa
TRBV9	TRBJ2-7	ASSVAGATSYEQY
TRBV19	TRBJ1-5	ASSSPGQELHSNQPQH
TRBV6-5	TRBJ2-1	ASSYRRGANNEQF
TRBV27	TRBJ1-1	ASRGQQNTEAF
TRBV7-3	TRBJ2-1	ASSLFLTNEQF
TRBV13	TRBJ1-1	ASSFDRVNTEAF
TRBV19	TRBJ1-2	ASSKLSEYNGYT
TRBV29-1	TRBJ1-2	SVEDTTYGYT
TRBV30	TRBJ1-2	AWSVQGAYGYT
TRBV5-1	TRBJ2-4	ASSQDRDGLNIQY
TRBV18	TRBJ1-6	ASSANSRGNNSPLH
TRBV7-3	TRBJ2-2	ASSLLGEPTGELF
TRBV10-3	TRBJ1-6	AISELREATNSPLH
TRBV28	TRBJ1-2	ASGGQNYGYT
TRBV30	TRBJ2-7	AWSVDGRSYEQY
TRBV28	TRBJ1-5	ASRKQTYSNQPQH
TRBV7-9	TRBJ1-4	ASSLGGTANEKLF
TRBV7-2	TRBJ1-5	ASSPQGSGNQPQH
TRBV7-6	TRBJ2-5	ASSYSPGQNQETQY
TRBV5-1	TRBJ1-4	ASSPGTGGGYEKLF
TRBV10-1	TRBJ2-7	ASSGTGTGSYEQY
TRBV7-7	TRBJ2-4	ASSFGVIQY
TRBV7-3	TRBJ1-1	ASSLTAGGNTEAF
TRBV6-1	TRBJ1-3	ASRDRWSGNTIY
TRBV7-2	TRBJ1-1	ASSPPPAGPNTEAF
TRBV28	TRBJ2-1	ASSARLAGSYNEQF
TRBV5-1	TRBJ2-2	ASSLGHSNTGELF
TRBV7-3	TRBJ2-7	ASSLLRERGGGEQY
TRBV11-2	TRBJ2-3	ASSSRTRSTDTQY
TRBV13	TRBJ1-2	ASSLGTGSYGYT
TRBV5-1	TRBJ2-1	ASSLGLGSGTSYNEQF
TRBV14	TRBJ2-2	ASSQTSSWGPQGSTGELF
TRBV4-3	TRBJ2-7	ASSRGQGSYEQY
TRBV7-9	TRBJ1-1	ASSRGQGNGEAF
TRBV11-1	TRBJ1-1	ASSPATGALTEAF
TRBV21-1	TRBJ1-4	ASSPMGGEKLF
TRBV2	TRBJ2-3	ARGGPAGSTDTQY
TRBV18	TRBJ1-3	ASSPGAGTRNTIY
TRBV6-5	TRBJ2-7	ASSYWMTRGEQY
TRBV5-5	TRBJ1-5	ASSLYKDQPQH
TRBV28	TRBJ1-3	ASTLAGGSGNTIY